These 22 T cell receptor beta chains share one sample of origin, sequenced in a study of a mutant IDH1 vaccine in newly diagnosed glioma. Only in-frame clones appear in the TCRdb table, and some are missing; sequencing was by immunoSEQ multiplex PCR. The sample has 40,000 to 65,000 clones, approximately 78% seen once. Described time point: week 5, during vaccination. Doses consisted of 300 ug of mutant IDH1 20-mer peptide each, paired with topical imiquimod. No antigen is known for these receptors. The sample was PBMCs, taken from a glioma patient whose treatment included an IDH1 peptide vaccine. These receptors were taken from a woman in her thirties or forties with glioma.

The genes are TRBV6-6 and TRBJ2-3; TRBD2 matches at 9 bases. This CDR3 is built from 15 residues. V lost 6 bases and J lost 3; bases outside the gene matches: 7. In germline, CDR1 is MNHNY, CDR2 SVGAGI (reference sequence). The CDR3 here is CASRYRGGATDTQYF. The CDR3 region has the DNA TGTGCCAGCAGGTACCGCGGGGGGGCGACAGATACGCAGTATTTT.

This chain connects TRBV28 to TRBJ1-1; D not resolved. Germline loops: CDR1 MDHEN, CDR2 SYDVKM. Trimming pared 6 bases from V and 1 base from J, leaving 3 bases between. The CDR3 has 11 amino acids. CDR3 DNA sequence: TGTGCCAGCAGGGGGAACACTGAAGCTTTCTTT. Amino acids: CASRGNTEAFF.

This chain uses TRBV7-9 with TRBJ1-3, with D maybe TRBD1 (5 bases). Germline V gene sequence: CDR1 SEHNR, CDR2 FQNEAQ (reference sequence). This CDR3 has 18 amino acids. Trimming cost V 4 bases and J 2 bases, with 21 bases left between them. The CDR3 DNA follows: TGTGCCAGCAGCTCCTCCTACCGGGGCCCGAAAGCTGGAAACACCATATATTTT. Its protein product is CASSSSYRGPKAGNTIYF.

V gene TRBV4-1 combines with J gene TRBJ1-1; unclear D gene. This CDR3 spans 13 amino acids. Trimming cost V 1 base and J 5 bases, with 8 bases left between them. CDR1 and CDR2 from the germline V gene are MGHRA and YSYEKL. The chain's CDR3 is CASSQVQRTEAFF. For the CDR3, the DNA is TGCGCCAGCAGCCAAGTCCAGCGGACTGAAGCTTTCTTT.

This clone was counted a single time. The V call is TRBV6-5, the J call TRBJ2-4; D call uncertain. The germline V gene has CDR1 MNHEY and CDR2 SVGAGI. The CDR3 is 13 residues long. V lost 5 bases and J lost 6, with 11 bases in between. The CDR3: CASSPRLGNIQYF. DNA for the CDR3: TGTGCCAGCAGTCCCCGATTGGGAAACATTCAGTACTTC.

The chain is built from TRBV27 and TRBJ1-2; D might be TRBD1 (5 bases). V was shortened by 5 bases and J by 0 bases, with 13 bases between the two germline ends. Germline V gene data show CDR1 as MNHEY and CDR2 as SMNVEV (reference sequence). The CDR3 has 15 residues. In DNA form, the CDR3 reads TGTGCCAGCAGTGCCTCGGGGGGGGCTAACTATGGCTACACCTTC. It specifies CASSASGGANYGYTF.

The J gene is TRBJ1-1, the V gene TRBV29-1, with 8 bases matching TRBD1. V lost 6 bases to trimming and J lost 1 base; unmatched junction nucleotides: 16. The germline gives CDR1 SQVTM, CDR2 ANQGSEA. The CDR3 sequence is 17 residues long. In DNA, the CDR3 is TGCAGCGTGGGTCAGGGGGCTGTTCAGAGTCCGAACACTGAAGCTTTCTTT. Amino acid sequence: CSVGQGAVQSPNTEAFF. Full variable domain (rest looked up from reference TRBV29-1 and TRBJ1-1): SAVISQKPSRDICQRGTSLTIQCQVDSQVTMMFWYRQQPGQSLTLIATANQGSEATYESGFVIDKFPISRPNLTFSTLTVSNMSPEDSSIYLCSVGQGAVQSPNTEAFFGQGTRLTVV.

This clone has only a few counts. This rearrangement joins TRBV5-4 to TRBJ2-3; 7 bases are shared with TRBD2. V shed 4 bases and J 8 bases; nucleotides not matched to a gene: 7. Germline V gene lookup returns CDR1 SGHNT and CDR2 YYREEE (reference sequence). The CDR3 is made up of 13 amino acids. The CDR3 region is CASSPTRGVTQYF. CDR3 coding DNA: TGTGCCAGCAGCCCCACCCGGGGGGTTACGCAGTATTTT.

The V gene is TRBV19, the J gene TRBJ2-7; perhaps TRBD2 as D (6 bases). The V end lost 7 bases, the J end lost 3 bases, and 19 bases lay between the germline ends. The CDR3 extends over 15 amino acids. The germline CDR1 and CDR2 sequences are LNHDA and SQIVND (reference sequence). The CDR3 reads CASTRGGTEDYEQYF. The DNA of the CDR3 is TGTGCCAGTACCCGAGGCGGGACGGAGGACTACGAGCAGTACTTC.

The gene calls are TRBV30 and TRBJ1-1; no definite D call. The CDR3 totals 13 residues. Germline CDR1 and CDR2: GTSNPN and SVGIG (reference sequence). The germline V and J ends were trimmed by 3 bases and 3 bases, with 11 bases remaining between them. The CDR3 region is CAWRTARYTEAFF. The CDR3 nucleotides read TGTGCCTGGAGAACGGCAAGGTACACTGAAGCTTTCTTT.

The DNA for the CDR3 is TGCGCCAGCAGCTTCGCGGGGGGCCCCTACAATGAGCAGTTCTTC. This gives the protein CASSFAGGPYNEQFF. V gene TRBV5-1 combines with J gene TRBJ2-1; 8 bases line up with TRBD2. The CDR3 extends over 15 amino acids. Losses at the gene ends were 2 bases for V and 2 bases for J; bases not matched to a gene: 3. Germline V gives CDR1 SGHRS, CDR2 YFSETQ.

This chain connects TRBV5-4 to TRBJ1-2; 7 bases are shared with TRBD1. Trimming at V came to 0 bases and at J to 6 bases, leaving 5 bases not matched to a gene. CDR1 SGHNT and CDR2 YYREEE come from the germline V gene (reference sequence). The CDR3 has 14 residues. CDR3 sequence reads: CASSLDRGLNGYTF. CDR3 DNA: TGTGCCAGCAGCTTGGATAGGGGGCTAAATGGCTACACCTTC.

The V and J genes are TRBV11-2 and TRBJ2-5, with 9 bases lining up with TRBD2. J was trimmed by 4 bases and V by 0 bases; bases with no gene match: 3. The germline CDR1 and CDR2 sequences are SGHAT and FQNNGV. This CDR3 is 15 amino acids long. CDR3 residues: CASSLEVSGGETQYF. In nucleotides, the CDR3 is TGTGCCAGCAGCTTAGAGGTTAGCGGGGGAGAGACCCAGTACTTC.

The CDR3 here is CASSVRAANTGELFF. In DNA form, the CDR3 reads TGTGCCAGCAGCGTCAGGGCAGCGAACACCGGGGAGCTGTTTTTT. The genes are TRBV9 and TRBJ2-2; D might be TRBD1 (5 bases). The CDR3 is 15 amino acids. The germline V gene encodes CDR1 SGDLS and CDR2 YYNGEE. Trimming pared 2 bases from V and 0 bases from J, leaving 8 bases between.

This clone was counted only a few times. The gene calls are TRBV5-1 and TRBJ1-4, with D unclear. The CDR3 totals 16 residues. Trimming pared 4 bases from V and 0 bases from J, leaving 13 bases between. Per germline, CDR1 SGHRS and CDR2 YFSETQ. The CDR3 coding sequence is TGCGCCAGCAGCACGCGGGCGGGTTCAACTAATGAAAAACTGTTTTTT. Translated: CASSTRAGSTNEKLFF.

This clone has only a few counts. CDR3 amino acids: CASSQVYTGNEKLFF. CDR3 nucleotides: TGCGCCAGCAGCCAGGTTTATACGGGGAATGAAAAACTGTTTTTT. V gene TRBV4-1 combines with J gene TRBJ1-4; no clear D gene. The CDR3 runs 15 residues. V was cut by 3 bases and J by 5 bases, with 13 bases left in between. CDR1 is MGHRA and CDR2 is YSYEKL in the germline V gene.

J is TRBJ1-1 and V is TRBV6-1; no reliable D call. Per the germline V gene, CDR1 is MNHNS and CDR2 is SASEGT. Trimming stripped 2 bases from V and 0 bases from J, with 10 bases between. There are 15 residues in the CDR3. The CDR3 here is CASSESPVMNTEAFF. The CDR3 DNA reads as TGTGCCAGCAGTGAATCCCCAGTCATGAACACTGAAGCTTTCTTT.

The rearrangement joins TRBV27 to TRBJ2-3; the D gene could be TRBD1 or TRBD2 (5 bases each). There are 15 residues in the CDR3. The V end lost 2 bases, the J end lost 1 base, and 10 bases lay between the germline ends. Germline-derived CDR1 and CDR2 are MNHEY and SMNVEV (reference sequence). CDR3 bases: TGTGCCAGCAGTTTACGGCCGGGGCGCACAGATACGCAGTATTTT. It codes for CASSLRPGRTDTQYF.

The genes are TRBV7-9 and TRBJ1-4, with 7 bases identical to TRBD1. This CDR3 comprises 19 residues. The trim removed 4 bases at V and 3 bases at J, leaving 17 bases unmatched. CDR1 SEHNR and CDR2 FQNEAQ come from the germline V gene (reference sequence). In nucleotides, the CDR3 is TGTGCCAGCAGCTCAGGTGGAGGGGGCCCACCTCGGGCTAATGAAAAACTGTTTTTT. This encodes CASSSGGGGPPRANEKLFF.

CDR3 sequence reads: CASSLAPNSNEQFF. The CDR3 DNA sequence: TGTGCCAGCAGCTTAGCTCCTAATTCCAATGAGCAGTTCTTC. This chain connects TRBV7-2 to TRBJ2-1; D uncertain. Between the trimmed V and J ends, which lost 0 bases and 6 bases, there was a span of 9 bases. The germline gives CDR1 SGHTA, CDR2 FQGNSA. The length of the CDR3 is 14 residues.

A word on this clone: The junction does not match germline at one end; this may be a read error. The chain carries TRBV7-9 and TRBJ1-5; 9 bases map to TRBD1. Germline V gives CDR1 SEHNR, CDR2 FQNEAQ (reference sequence). The CDR3 is made up of 11 amino acids. CDR3 loop: CASSLGQGIIF. In DNA, the CDR3 is TGTGCCAGCAGCCTAGGACAGGGGATAATCTTT.

The J gene is TRBJ2-7, the V gene TRBV21-1. TRBV21-1 is reported as a pseudogene. The CDR3 contains 13 residues. CDR3 sequence: CASSKKGTYEQYF. The CDR3 region has the DNA TGTGCCAGCAGCAAAAAAGGGACCTACGAGCAGTACTTC.